The 21 T cell receptor beta chains reported below all come from one sample, sequenced in a study of cytomegalovirus exposure and HLA in healthy donors. Only in-frame clones appear in the TCRdb table, and some are missing; sequencing was by immunoSEQ multiplex PCR. This sample carries 55,000 to 70,000 clones, 90% to 95% of them seen once, and the ten largest clones take about 3%. Sequencing input: PBMCs. The receptor set was obtained from a man aged 18-30 years in good health and CMV-seronegative.

The chain joins TRBV7-2 to TRBJ2-2, with D perhaps matching TRBD2 (6 bases). The CDR3 is 16 amino acids. V dropped 1 base and J dropped 5 bases, with 14 bases sitting between them. Per germline, CDR1 SGHTA and CDR2 FQGNSA. The CDR3 DNA follows: TGTGCCAGCAGCTTAGAGGAGGGTGGGGGGACCGGGGAGCTGTTTTTT. The encoded protein is CASSLEEGGGTGELFF.

The gene calls are TRBV9 and TRBJ1-5; the D is unclear. Looked up from germline, CDR1 is SGDLS and CDR2 is YYNGEE. The CDR3 length is 15 residues. Between the trimmed V and J ends, which lost 0 bases and 0 bases, there was a span of 7 bases. CDR3 nucleotides: TGTGCCAGCAGCGTAGGACTTCTTAGCAATCAGCCCCAGCATTTT. This gives the protein CASSVGLLSNQPQHF.

The chain couples TRBV30 to TRBJ2-1; 11 bases align to TRBD2. Trimming at V came to 1 base and at J to 0 bases, leaving 8 bases not matched to a gene. This CDR3 region has 18 residues. Per germline, CDR1 GTSNPN and CDR2 SVGIG (reference sequence). The CDR3 spells CAWSAGTSGRSSYNEQFF. The CDR3 DNA reads TGTGCCTGGAGTGCCGGGACTAGCGGAAGGAGCTCCTACAATGAGCAGTTCTTC.

The chain employs TRBV6-6 and TRBJ1-5; maybe TRBD1 (6 bases). The CDR3 has 15 amino acids. Germline CDR1 and CDR2: MNHNY and SVGAGI (reference sequence). Trimming pared 0 bases from V and 6 bases from J, leaving 12 bases between. The CDR3 reads CASSYSKGVGQPQHF. The CDR3 bases are TGTGCCAGCAGTTACTCGAAGGGGGTGGGTCAGCCCCAGCATTTT.

The CDR3 DNA reads as TGTGCCAGCTCACCAGGGCTGAACACTGAAGCTTTCTTT. It translates to CASSPGLNTEAFF. The chain carries TRBV18 and TRBJ1-1; D remains ambiguous. V gave up 2 bases and J gave up 0 bases, with 4 bases separating them. CDR3 size: 13 residues. Germline V gene sequence: CDR1 KGHSH, CDR2 LQKENI.

J is TRBJ1-1 and V is TRBV30; 8 bases line up with TRBD1. V shed 0 bases and J 5 bases; nucleotides not matched to a gene: 2. The CDR3 runs to 13 residues. The germline V gene has CDR1 GTSNPN and CDR2 SVGIG (reference sequence). The CDR3 DNA reads TGTGCCTGGAGTGTTGACAGGGGAACTGAAGCTTTCTTT. This codes for CAWSVDRGTEAFF.

The chain couples TRBV28 to TRBJ2-5; TRBD1 agrees at 12 bases. V was pared by 6 bases and J by 4 bases, with 6 bases of the junction left unmatched. CDR1 is MDHEN and CDR2 is SYDVKM in the germline V gene. CDR3 length: 15 amino acids. CDR3 DNA sequence: TGTGCCAGCAGGGGAGGGGGACAGGGGGCAGAGACCCAGTACTTC. It codes for CASRGGGQGAETQYF.

This chain uses TRBV28 with TRBJ2-1; 10 nucleotides line up with TRBD1. The CDR3 length is 16 residues. From germline, CDR1 is MDHEN and CDR2 SYDVKM. V gave up 3 bases and J gave up 4 bases; unmatched junction bases: 6. The CDR3 region has the DNA TGTGCCAGCAGTTTCGGACAGGGGGAGGGATACAATGAGCAGTTCTTC. Translation: CASSFGQGEGYNEQFF.

V usage is TRBV11-3 and J usage is TRBJ2-1; the D is unclear. The CDR3 length is 14 residues. Germline V CDR1 and CDR2: SGHNT, YENEEA. With 2 bases removed from V and 0 bases from J, the gap between germline ends came to 5 bases. CDR3 sequence reads: CASSLRSSYNEQFF. CDR3 sequence (DNA): TGTGCCAGCAGCTTACGGAGCTCCTACAATGAGCAGTTCTTC.

The chain combines TRBV29-1 with TRBJ2-7; D is undetermined. There are 14 residues in the CDR3. CDR1 is SQVTM and CDR2 is ANQGSEA in the germline V gene. V was clipped by 5 bases and J by 0 bases, with 14 bases between them. CDR3 bases: TGCAGCGTTCTCGAGCCCTCCCGCTCCTACGAGCAGTACTTC. Translated, it gives CSVLEPSRSYEQYF.

This CDR3 reads CASSVTPSGGQGGFF. The DNA for the CDR3 is TGTGCCAGCAGCGTAACCCCCTCCGGGGGGCAGGGCGGCTTCTTC. This sequence joins TRBV9 and TRBJ2-1; D possibly corresponds to TRBD2 (7 bases). This CDR3 comprises 15 residues. V lost 1 base, J lost 16 bases, and 24 bases lay in between. The germline V gene has CDR1 SGDLS and CDR2 YYNGEE.

This clone was detected once. The V call is TRBV28, the J call TRBJ1-1; D perhaps matches TRBD1 (6 bases). The CDR3 contains 11 residues. Germline CDR1 MDHEN, CDR2 SYDVKM. The CDR3 loop is CAAVGGAKGFF. CDR3 bases: TGTGCTGCCGTTGGGGGGGCGAAGGGTTTCTTT.

The chain uses TRBV27 and TRBJ2-7; D is uncertain. V was shortened by 3 bases and J by 5 bases, with 5 bases between the two germline ends. CDR3 length: 11 residues. CDR1 MNHEY and CDR2 SMNVEV come from the germline V gene (reference sequence). CDR3 coding DNA: TGTGCCAGCAGTTTCAGGAACGAGCAGTACTTC. Its translation: CASSFRNEQYF.

The rearrangement joins TRBV19 to TRBJ1-2, with 9 bases that match TRBD1. Trimming removed 4 bases from V and 1 base from J; junction bases left unmatched: 4. CDR3 length equals 15 residues. Per the germline V gene, CDR1 is LNHDA and CDR2 is SQIVND (reference sequence). CDR3 protein: CASSTAGQGNYGYTF. The DNA of the CDR3 is TGTGCCAGTAGTACCGCGGGACAGGGTAACTATGGCTACACCTTC. Variable domain in full (rest from reference TRBV19 and TRBJ1-2): DGGITQSPKYLFRKEGQNVTLSCEQNLNHDAMYWYRQDPGQGLRLIYYSQIVNDFQKGDIAEGYSVSREKKESFPLTVTSAQKNPTAFYLCASSTAGQGNYGYTFGSGTRLTVV.

The chain has TRBV7-8 and TRBJ2-5; 8 bases are a match to TRBD2. There are 15 residues in the CDR3. The J segment lost 1 base and the V segment lost 5 bases, leaving 6 bases of the junction unmatched. From germline, CDR1 is SGHVS and CDR2 FQNEAQ. The CDR3 sequence: CASSKNSGAQETQYF. The CDR3 region has the DNA TGTGCCAGCAGCAAGAATAGCGGGGCCCAAGAGACCCAGTACTTC.

The chain uses TRBV4-1 and TRBJ2-2; D uncertain. Trimming removed 0 bases from V and 8 bases from J, with 13 bases in between. Germline V gene data show CDR1 as MGHRA and CDR2 as YSYEKL. CDR3 size: 15 residues. CDR3 nucleotide sequence: TGCGCCAGCAGCCAAGAGGGCCCAAGGCCGGGGGAGCTGTTTTTT. Its protein is CASSQEGPRPGELFF.

This sequence joins TRBV15 and TRBJ1-2; 7 nucleotides align to TRBD1. CDR1 is LNHNV and CDR2 is YYDKDF in the germline V gene (reference sequence). The CDR3 has 14 residues. J gave up 3 bases and V 8 bases, and 9 bases lay outside the gene matches. The CDR3, as DNA: TGTGCCACCCGCCAGGACAGGTTGGACTATGGCTACACCTTC. Amino acid sequence: CATRQDRLDYGYTF.

V is TRBV6-4 and J is TRBJ2-3; TRBD1 agrees at 8 bases. Germline values: CDR1 MRHNA, CDR2 SNTAGT. With 4 bases clipped from V and 11 bases from J, the junction kept 2 bases outside the gene matches. The CDR3 extends over 11 amino acids. In DNA, the CDR3 is TGTGCCAGCAGTGGGACAGGGAAGCAGTATTTT. Protein sequence: CASSGTGKQYF.

This clone has only one observation. This chain links TRBV7-9 with TRBJ2-3, with 8 positions matching TRBD2. CDR3 length: 15 residues. The V and J ends lost 3 bases and 2 bases, in that order; junction bases with no gene match: 4. Looked up from germline, CDR1 is SEHNR and CDR2 is FQNEAQ (reference sequence). CDR3 bases: TGTGCCAGCAGCTTTTTAGCGGGAAACACAGATACGCAGTATTTT. Its protein product is CASSFLAGNTDTQYF.

This chain connects TRBV18 to TRBJ2-7; TRBD1 agrees at 12 bases. This CDR3 is 15 amino acids long. Unmatched junction bases numbered 3, after V lost 3 bases and J lost 3 bases. Germline V CDR1 and CDR2: KGHSH, LQKENI. The CDR3 reads CASSPRDRGLYEQYF. In nucleotides, the CDR3 is TGTGCCAGCTCACCCCGGGACAGGGGGCTCTACGAGCAGTACTTC. The full variable domain, with the rest looked up from reference TRBV18 and TRBJ2-7, is NAGVMQNPRHLVRRRGQEARLRCSPMKGHSHVYWYRQLPEEGLKFMVYLQKENIIDESGMPKERFSAEFPKEGPSILRIQQVVRGDSAAYFCASSPRDRGLYEQYFGPGTRLTVT.

The chain uses TRBV30 and TRBJ2-3, with a possible D match to TRBD2 (5 bases). Trimming cost V 5 bases and J 6 bases, with 6 bases left between them. The length of the CDR3 is 10 residues. CDR1 is GTSNPN and CDR2 is SVGIG in the germline V gene (reference sequence). CDR3 protein: CAWGLDTQYF. In DNA form, the CDR3 reads TGTGCCTGGGGACTGGATACGCAGTATTTT.